Following are 12 T cell receptor beta chains from one sample sequenced in a study of CD8+ T cells in alopecia areata. RNA was isolated and reverse transcribed to cDNA, the sequencing template. This table comes from immunoSEQ multiplex PCR, and its TCRdb copy is limited to in-frame clones, with some not included. The sample includes about 130,000 clones, 50% to 60% of them seen just once. Sample: CD4+ T cells sorted from blood, taken at week 0. These receptors all stem from a human donor with alopecia areata.

The chain links TRBV2 to TRBJ1-5; D not certain. The V end was cut by 6 bases, the J end by 2 bases, with 8 bases between. The CDR3 runs to 13 residues. Germline assignment: CDR1 SNHLY and CDR2 FYNNEI. CDR3: CASSQDGNQPQHF. CDR3 DNA: TGTGCCAGCAGCCAGGATGGCAATCAGCCCCAGCATTTT.

The chain links TRBV7-2 to TRBJ1-3; D is uncertain. Trimming removed 1 base from V and 0 bases from J, with 4 bases in between. Per germline, CDR1 SGHTA and CDR2 FQGNSA. CDR3 length: 14 residues. In nucleotides, the CDR3 is TGTGCCAGCAGCTTAGACAGCTCTGGAAACACCATATATTTT. This translates into CASSLDSSGNTIYF.

J is TRBJ1-1 and V is TRBV18; 7 bases align to TRBD1. CDR3 length: 15 residues. V gave up 6 bases and J gave up 1 base; unmatched junction bases: 8. Germline V gene data show CDR1 as KGHSH and CDR2 as LQKENI. CDR3 region: CASSLMTGWNTEAFF. As DNA, the CDR3 is TGTGCCAGCTCCTTAATGACAGGGTGGAACACTGAAGCTTTCTTT.

A single count supports this clone. V usage is TRBV6-1 and J usage is TRBJ2-7; D is unresolved. The CDR3 loop spans 16 amino acids. Germline V lookup: CDR1 MNHNS, CDR2 SASEGT. V was pared by 0 bases and J by 7 bases, with 19 bases between. CDR3 sequence reads: CASSEASVRAQGEQYF. The CDR3 DNA sequence: TGTGCCAGCAGTGAAGCGTCGGTCCGGGCCCAAGGGGAGCAGTACTTC.

The genes are TRBV5-4 and TRBJ2-3; D may be TRBD1 or TRBD2 (6 bases each). V dropped 9 bases and J dropped 2 bases, with 16 bases sitting between them. Germline CDR1 SGHNT, CDR2 YYREEE (reference sequence). This CDR3 contains 14 residues. The chain's CDR3 is CAILRGPFTDTQYF. CDR3 DNA: TGTGCCATCCTCCGGGGGCCGTTCACAGATACGCAGTATTTT.

J is TRBJ1-1 and V is TRBV2, with D hard to call. Looked up from germline, CDR1 is SNHLY and CDR2 is FYNNEI. Trimming shortened V by 7 bases and J by 8 bases, and 17 bases separated the two germline ends. The CDR3 loop spans 13 amino acids. The CDR3 is CASIPTGRREAFF. CDR3 DNA: TGTGCCAGCATCCCTACGGGCCGACGGGAAGCTTTCTTT.

This sequence joins TRBV5-1 and TRBJ2-7; 8 nucleotides match TRBD1. The length of the CDR3 is 15 residues. V lost 4 bases and J lost 2; bases outside the gene matches: 8. Germline CDR1 and CDR2: SGHRS and YFSETQ. The CDR3 bases are TGCGCCAGCAGCGCTGGAGGGACAGGCCCCTACGAGCAGTACTTC. It encodes CASSAGGTGPYEQYF.

This chain connects TRBV6-5 to TRBJ1-1; maybe TRBD1 (5 bases). V was clipped by 7 bases and J by 11 bases, with 20 bases between them. The CDR3 runs to 13 residues. In germline, CDR1 is MNHEY, CDR2 SVGAGI. CDR3 sequence reads: CASKDSVGYVAFF. CDR3 bases: TGTGCCAGCAAAGACAGTGTGGGCTACGTGGCTTTCTTT.

This rearrangement joins TRBV6-1 to TRBJ2-3; 9 bases fit TRBD1. Per the germline V gene, CDR1 is MNHNS and CDR2 is SASEGT. CDR3 length: 14 residues. V was clipped by 3 bases and J by 6 bases; unmatched bases: 4. Here the CDR3 reads CASSDGTGPDTQYF. For the CDR3, the DNA is TGTGCCAGCAGTGACGGGACAGGGCCCGATACGCAGTATTTT.

The rearrangement joins TRBV9 to TRBJ1-6, with unresolved D. Trimming shortened V by 3 bases and J by 10 bases, and 23 bases separated the two germline ends. This CDR3 is 17 amino acids long. Germline loops: CDR1 SGDLS, CDR2 YYNGEE. CDR3 bases: TGTGCCAGCAGCGGGCTACCGCTAACTGGTCTCTTGTCACCCCTCCACTTT. Protein: CASSGLPLTGLLSPLHF.

The rearrangement links TRBV5-6 to TRBJ1-3; 8 nucleotides line up with TRBD1. Trimming took 4 bases from V and 0 from J; bases not matched to a gene: 6. CDR3 size: 16 residues. The germline V gene has CDR1 SGHDT and CDR2 YYEEEE. CDR3 in DNA: TGTGCCAGCAGCCTTAGGACAGGGAGCTCTGGAAACACCATATATTTT. It is translated as CASSLRTGSSGNTIYF.

V and J are TRBV27 and TRBJ2-5; D possibly corresponds to TRBD2 (5 bases). From germline, CDR1 is MNHEY and CDR2 SMNVEV (reference sequence). The germline V and J ends were trimmed by 3 bases and 5 bases, with 10 bases remaining between them. The CDR3 length is 13 residues. The CDR3 nucleotides are TGTGCCAGCAGTTTTCTAGCCCGGGAGACCCAGTACTTC. Its protein product is CASSFLARETQYF.